The text below deals with one T cell receptor (beta chain). The sample belongs to a study of technical replicates of blood from several donors. Looked up from germline, CDR1 is ENHRY and CDR2 is SYGVKD. This CDR3 is built from 16 residues. V shed 5 bases, J shed 9 bases, and the junction held 16 bases outside the gene matches. Measured with immunoSEQ multiplex PCR; TCRdb has only the in-frame clones, and not every one. The profile shows under 85,000 clones, 75% to 95% of them singletons. This TCR was sampled from a human donor in good health. Some clones in this sample may be carry-over from other donors' samples. This rearrangement joins TRBV10-3 to TRBJ1-5, with 7 positions matching TRBD1. Sequenced sample: T cells isolated from PBMCs. The CDR3 protein is CAISTNRDRAAGPQHF. The CDR3 DNA reads as TGTGCCATCAGTACGAACCGGGACAGAGCCGCTGGGCCCCAGCATTTT.